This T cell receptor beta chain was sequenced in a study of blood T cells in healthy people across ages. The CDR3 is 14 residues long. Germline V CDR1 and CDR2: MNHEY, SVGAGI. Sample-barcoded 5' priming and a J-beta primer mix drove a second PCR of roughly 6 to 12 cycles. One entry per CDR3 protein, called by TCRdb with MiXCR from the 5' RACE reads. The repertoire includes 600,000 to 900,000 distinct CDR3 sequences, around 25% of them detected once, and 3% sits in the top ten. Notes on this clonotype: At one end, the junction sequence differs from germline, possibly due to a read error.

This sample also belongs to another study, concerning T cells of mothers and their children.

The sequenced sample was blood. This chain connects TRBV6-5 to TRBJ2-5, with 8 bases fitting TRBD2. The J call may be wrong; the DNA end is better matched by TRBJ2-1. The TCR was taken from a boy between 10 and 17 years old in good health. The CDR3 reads CTSLPPGGPNEQFF. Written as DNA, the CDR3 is TGTACCAGCCTTCCCCCGGGGGGGCCGAATGAGCAGTTCTTC.